The sequence of this T cell receptor beta chain was determined in a study of T cell repertoires in cytomegalovirus infection. Study in general: Recently identified HLA-C-restricted CMV epitopes and well-studied HLA-B-restricted CMV epitopes were used by the study. Evidence of both CMV infection and a matching HLA type came from public TCR beta signatures.

Concerning this clonotype itself: The antigen is unknown.

Overall study findings and caveats: Carriers of CMV and the relevant HLA type were discriminated by public TCR beta frequency. The study found HLA-C-restricted CMV-specific TCR beta clonotypes dominating the ex vivo response.

The CDR3 totals 16 residues. Germline values: CDR1 SNHLY, CDR2 FYNNEI. V was cut by 3 bases and J by 4 bases, with 16 bases left in between. TCRdb called the reads again in MiXCR, with one record for every CDR3 protein. The table has 900,000 to 950,000 distinct CDR3 sequences, roughly 31% seen once. This receptor was obtained from a human donor in good health (CMV status not recorded). Some clones in this sample may be carry-over from other donors' samples. The input for sequencing was cultured CD8+ T cells from PBMCs, taken from culture after CMV antigen stimulation. This rearrangement joins TRBV2 to TRBJ1-5; possible D gene TRBD1, 6 bases. The CDR3: CASSDPRQGRNQPQHF. CDR3 nucleotides: TGTGCCAGCAGTGACCCTAGGCAGGGGCGGAATCAGCCCCAGCATTTT.